This TCR beta chain came from a study of OX40 agonist ivuxolimab in advanced cancers. Study details: The dose-escalation group included hepatocellular carcinoma, melanoma, renal cell carcinoma and head and neck cancer. Three patients got partial responses; one had hepatocellular carcinoma and two had cutaneous melanoma.

The V gene's germline CDR1 is LNHNV and CDR2 YYDKDF (reference sequence). The V end was cut by 0 bases, the J end by 7 bases, with 9 bases between. The CDR3 sequence is 13 residues long. Blood sampling took place at baseline, cycle 4 day 1, and cycle 7 day 1. Repertoires were generated with immunoSEQ multiplex PCR, while TCRdb's copy carries only in-frame clones and drops some. The table lists about 75,000 clones, 75% to 90% of them singletons, with 1.3% in the top ten. The chain employs TRBV15 and TRBJ1-2; D not certain. Sequences were derived from CD4+ or CD8+ T cells sorted from blood, sampled in a trial of the OX40 agonist ivuxolimab. The receptor was derived from an adult with an advanced solid tumor such as melanoma, head and neck, liver or kidney cancer. This CDR3 is CATSRDRIGGYTF. As DNA, the CDR3 is TGTGCCACCAGCAGAGACAGGATCGGTGGCTACACCTTC.